The present T cell receptor (beta chain) was sequenced within a study of cytomegalovirus exposure and HLA in healthy donors. A single count supports this clone. The antigen is undetermined. Germline lookup yields CDR1 SGHVS and CDR2 FQNEAQ. Trimming took 4 bases from V and 6 from J; bases not matched to a gene: 2. The CDR3 consists of 14 residues. PCR used 60 Vbeta primers and 13 Jbeta primers. Sequenced by immunoSEQ multiplex PCR; TCRdb stores in-frame clones only, minus some. The top ten hold roughly 9.3% of the sample, which has over 90,000 clones, approximately 80% seen once. Study conclusions and caveats: In most subjects, TCR beta sequences reportedly gave accurate predictions of HLA-A and HLA-B alleles. Later analysis suggested most CMV-associated TCR beta chains were HLA-restricted. Most TCR sequences proved rare, with some public TCRs found in many donors.

Specimen: PBMCs. This chain connects TRBV7-8 to TRBJ2-1; 11 nucleotides agree with TRBD2. The TCR was taken from a male donor in good health and CMV-seropositive. The CDR3 nucleotides read TGTGCCAGCAGCTCTAGCGGGAGGCGCAATGAGCAGTTCTTC. Protein product: CASSSSGRRNEQFF.